The entry that follows covers one T cell receptor (beta chain) sequence. At least ten counts were recorded for this clonotype. Its binding antigen is unknown. Base-call qualities are not available, and no considerably larger clone is one nucleotide away. This sample was included in a study of early T cells in non-severe SARS-CoV-2 infection (dated by TCRdb to the early 2020s). Background on the whole study: Because TCR sequencing was done on bulk RNA from unsorted whole blood, the alpha and beta chains could not be paired. General conclusions and limits of the study: VDJdb matching was skewed toward anti-spike CD8 responses and likely underestimated virus-specific expansions, missing private and CD4 specificities.

CDR1 and CDR2 were assigned from the germline V gene as KGHSH and LQKENI. The cysteine opens and the phenylalanine closes a CDR3 of 15 amino acids. CDR3 DNA only is kept here, 45 bases in frame from base 1. V is pruned by 3 bases and J by 4 bases, leaving 7 bases of the junction without a gene match. This was a case-control study nested in a cohort of healthcare workers in London, UK, who had nasopharyngeal swab PCR tests and blood samples taken every week. Between 23 and 31 March 2020, the week of the UK lockdown, healthcare workers were enrolled and then followed up weekly for as long as 16 weeks. Library preparation used 5' RACE. Sequencing was performed on a NextSeq 500. The TCR library protocol attached unique molecular identifiers to individual cDNA molecules to correct for sequencing error and PCR bias. Both TCR alpha and beta chains were sequenced, and tight co-correlation was observed between alpha and beta sequence abundances in each sample. The original methods were these. V gene, J gene and CDR3 annotation of TCR sequences was performed with Decombinator V4. Expanded TCRs were defined as changing significantly between any two time points under a Poisson model with p below 0.0001. Abundances of TCRs were expressed as counts per million after normalisation to the total number of TCRs sequenced in each sample. MAIT TCRs were defined by TRAV1-2 paired with TRAJ12, TRAJ20 or TRAJ33, and iNKT TCRs by TRAV10 paired with TRAJ18. A search of VDJdb, accessed on 1 November 2021, was run for TCRs annotated to CMV, EBV and SARS-CoV-2, with TCRs annotated for multiple antigens excluded. TCRdb passed the public sequencing reads through fastp at Q25 and MiXCR, retaining productive beta sequences. Each record represents a unique CDR3 protein, reported with the most common genes and DNA among its rows. TCRdb's processing, not the study's, gives the V and J calls here. Across this sample there are about 63,000 distinct CDR3 sequences, with roughly 13% seen only once. The ten largest make up 4% to 5% of the sample.

The chain is made from TRBV18 and TRBJ1-2; TRBD1 matches 8 bases in the middle. The source is an adult who was a healthcare worker with PCR-confirmed SARS-CoV-2 infection or an uninfected control (not recorded which). The material sequenced was whole blood. The CDR3 sequence is CASSPPDRGVYGYTF. Read as DNA, the sequence is TGTGCCAGCTCACCGCCAGACAGGGGCGTCTATGGCTACACCTTC.